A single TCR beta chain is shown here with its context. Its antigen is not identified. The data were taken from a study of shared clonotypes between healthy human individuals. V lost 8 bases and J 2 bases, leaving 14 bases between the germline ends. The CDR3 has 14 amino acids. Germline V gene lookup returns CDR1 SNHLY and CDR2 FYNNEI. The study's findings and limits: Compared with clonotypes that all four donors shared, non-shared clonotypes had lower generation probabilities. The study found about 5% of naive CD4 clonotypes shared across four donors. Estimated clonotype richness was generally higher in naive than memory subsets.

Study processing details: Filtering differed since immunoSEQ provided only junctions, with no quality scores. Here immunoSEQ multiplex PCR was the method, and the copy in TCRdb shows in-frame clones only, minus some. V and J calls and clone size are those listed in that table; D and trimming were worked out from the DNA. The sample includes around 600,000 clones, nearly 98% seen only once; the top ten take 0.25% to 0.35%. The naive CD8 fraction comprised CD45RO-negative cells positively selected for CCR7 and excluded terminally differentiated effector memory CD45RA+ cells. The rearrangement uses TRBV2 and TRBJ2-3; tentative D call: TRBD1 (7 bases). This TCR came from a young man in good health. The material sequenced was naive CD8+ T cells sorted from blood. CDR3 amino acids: CASGGTAVTDTQYF. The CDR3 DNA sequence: TGTGCCAGCGGCGGGACAGCCGTCACAGATACGCAGTATTTT.